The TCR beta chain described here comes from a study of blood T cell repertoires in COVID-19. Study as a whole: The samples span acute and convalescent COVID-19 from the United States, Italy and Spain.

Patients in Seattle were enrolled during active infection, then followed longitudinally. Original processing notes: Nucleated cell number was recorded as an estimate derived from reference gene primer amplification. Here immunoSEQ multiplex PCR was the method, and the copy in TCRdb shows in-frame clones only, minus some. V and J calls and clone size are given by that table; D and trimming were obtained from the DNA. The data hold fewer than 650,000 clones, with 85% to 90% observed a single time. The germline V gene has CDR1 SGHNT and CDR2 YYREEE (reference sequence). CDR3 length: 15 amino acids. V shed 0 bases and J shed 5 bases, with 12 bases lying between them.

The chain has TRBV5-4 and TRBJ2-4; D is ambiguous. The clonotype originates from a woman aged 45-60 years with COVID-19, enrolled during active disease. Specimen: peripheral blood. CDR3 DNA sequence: TGTGCCAGCAGCTTGGACAACACCCTCCAAAACATTCAGTACTTC. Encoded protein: CASSLDNTLQNIQYF.